This T cell receptor (beta chain) was obtained from a study of blood T cell dynamics during melanoma immunotherapy. Generated by immunoSEQ multiplex PCR, the TCRdb table keeps only in-frame clones and is missing some. Of some 5,900 clones in the sample, about 90% were seen once. Trimming pared 3 bases from V and 4 bases from J, leaving 14 bases between. Germline CDR1 and CDR2: SNHLY and FYNNEI. This CDR3 is 15 amino acids long. Regarding time point: pre-treatment baseline. This clonotype was sampled from a human donor with melanoma. The chain couples TRBV2 to TRBJ2-3, with a possible D match to TRBD1 (7 bases). Sequencing used blood, obtained from a patient treated with checkpoint blockade. CDR3 sequence reads: CASSDRQGGSDTQYF. The CDR3 bases are TGTGCCAGCAGTGACCGACAGGGAGGTTCAGATACGCAGTATTTT.